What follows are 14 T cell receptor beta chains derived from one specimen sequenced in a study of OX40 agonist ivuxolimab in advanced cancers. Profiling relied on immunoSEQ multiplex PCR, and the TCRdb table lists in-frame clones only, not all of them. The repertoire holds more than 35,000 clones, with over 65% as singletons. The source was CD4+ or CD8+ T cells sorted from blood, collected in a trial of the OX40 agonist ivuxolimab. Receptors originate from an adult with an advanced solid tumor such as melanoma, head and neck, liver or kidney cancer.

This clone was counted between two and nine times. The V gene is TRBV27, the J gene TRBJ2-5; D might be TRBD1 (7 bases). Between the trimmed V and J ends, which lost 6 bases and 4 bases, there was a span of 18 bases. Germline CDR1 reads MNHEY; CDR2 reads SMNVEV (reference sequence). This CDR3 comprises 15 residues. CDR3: CASRSEGAWGETQYF. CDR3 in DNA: TGTGCCAGCAGGTCGGAGGGGGCATGGGGAGAGACCCAGTACTTC.

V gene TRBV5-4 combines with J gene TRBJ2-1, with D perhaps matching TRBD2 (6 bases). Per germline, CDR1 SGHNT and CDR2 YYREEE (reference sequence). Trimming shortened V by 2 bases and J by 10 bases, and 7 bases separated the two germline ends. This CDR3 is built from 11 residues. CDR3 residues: CASSLLAEQFF. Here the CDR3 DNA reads TGTGCCAGCAGCTTACTAGCCGAGCAGTTCTTC.

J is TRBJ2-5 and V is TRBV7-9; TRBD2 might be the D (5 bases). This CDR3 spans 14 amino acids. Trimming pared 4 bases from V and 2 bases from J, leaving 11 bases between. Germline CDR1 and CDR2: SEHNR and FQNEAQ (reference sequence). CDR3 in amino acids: CASSSHEGQETQYF. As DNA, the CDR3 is TGTGCCAGCAGCTCACATGAGGGACAAGAGACCCAGTACTTC.

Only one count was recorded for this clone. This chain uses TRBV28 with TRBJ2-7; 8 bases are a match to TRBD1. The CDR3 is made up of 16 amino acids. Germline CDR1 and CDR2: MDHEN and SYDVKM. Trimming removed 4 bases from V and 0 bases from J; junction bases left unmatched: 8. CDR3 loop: CASSSTGTGDSYEQYF. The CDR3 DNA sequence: TGTGCCAGCAGTTCAACCGGGACAGGTGACTCCTACGAGCAGTACTTC.

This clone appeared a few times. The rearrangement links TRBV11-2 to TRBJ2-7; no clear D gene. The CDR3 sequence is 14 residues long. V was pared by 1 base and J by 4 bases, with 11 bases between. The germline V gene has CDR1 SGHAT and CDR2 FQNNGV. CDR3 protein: CASSLVGSAYEQYF. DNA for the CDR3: TGTGCCAGCAGCTTAGTTGGTTCGGCATACGAGCAGTACTTC.

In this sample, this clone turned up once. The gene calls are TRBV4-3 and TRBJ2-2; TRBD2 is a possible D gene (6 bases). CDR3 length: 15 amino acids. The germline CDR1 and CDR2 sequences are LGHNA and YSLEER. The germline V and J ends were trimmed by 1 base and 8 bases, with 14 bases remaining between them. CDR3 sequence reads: CASSQARKGGGELFF. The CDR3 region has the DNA TGCGCCAGCAGCCAAGCCCGAAAGGGAGGTGGGGAGCTGTTTTTT.

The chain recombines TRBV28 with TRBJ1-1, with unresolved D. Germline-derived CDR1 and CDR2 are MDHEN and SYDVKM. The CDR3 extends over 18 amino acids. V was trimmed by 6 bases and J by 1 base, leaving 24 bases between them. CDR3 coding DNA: TGTGCCAGCAGACGTAAAATAGATGGTGGGCAAGAGAACACTGAAGCTTTCTTT. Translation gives CASRRKIDGGQENTEAFF.

The CDR3 sequence is CASSAGGGPYNEQFF. CDR3 bases: TGTGCCAGCAGCGCAGGGGGGGGGCCCTACAATGAGCAGTTCTTC. The chain combines TRBV7-2 with TRBJ2-1; TRBD1 or TRBD2 may be the D gene (7 bases each). Germline CDR1 reads SGHTA; CDR2 reads FQGNSA. This CDR3 has 15 residues. Trimming cost V 5 bases and J 2 bases, with 13 bases left between them.

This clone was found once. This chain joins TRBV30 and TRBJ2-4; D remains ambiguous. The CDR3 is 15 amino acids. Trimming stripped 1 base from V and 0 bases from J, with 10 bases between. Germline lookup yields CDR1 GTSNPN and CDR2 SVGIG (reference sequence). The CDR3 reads CAWSGGTLAKNIQYF. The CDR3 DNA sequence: TGTGCCTGGAGTGGCGGTACCCTAGCCAAAAACATTCAGTACTTC.

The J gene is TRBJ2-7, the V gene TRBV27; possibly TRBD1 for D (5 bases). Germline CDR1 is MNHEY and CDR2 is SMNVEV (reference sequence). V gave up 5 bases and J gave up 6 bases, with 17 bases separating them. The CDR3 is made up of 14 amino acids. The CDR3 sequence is CASSPLQESGEQYF. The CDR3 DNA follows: TGTGCCAGCAGTCCCTTACAGGAATCTGGCGAGCAGTACTTC.

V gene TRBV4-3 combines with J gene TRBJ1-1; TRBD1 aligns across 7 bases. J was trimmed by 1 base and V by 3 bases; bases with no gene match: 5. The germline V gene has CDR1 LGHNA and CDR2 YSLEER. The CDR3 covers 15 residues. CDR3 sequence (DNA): TGCGCCAGCAGCCAGAACAGGGGACAGAACACTGAAGCTTTCTTT. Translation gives CASSQNRGQNTEAFF.

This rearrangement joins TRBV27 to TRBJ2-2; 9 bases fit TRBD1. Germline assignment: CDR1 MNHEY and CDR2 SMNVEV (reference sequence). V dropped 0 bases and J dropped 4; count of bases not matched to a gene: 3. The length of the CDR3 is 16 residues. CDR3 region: CASSLSTGGGTGELFF. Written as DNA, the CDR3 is TGTGCCAGCAGTTTATCTACAGGGGGCGGCACCGGGGAGCTGTTTTTT.

As DNA, the CDR3 is TGTGCCAGCAGCTCTCCTGTGGACCGGGGCTATGGCTACACCTTC. This encodes CASSSPVDRGYGYTF. The chain couples TRBV11-1 to TRBJ1-2; D is undetermined. There are 15 residues in the CDR3. Germline CDR1 reads SGHAT; CDR2 reads FQDESV (reference sequence). V was trimmed by 4 bases and J by 4 bases, leaving 16 bases between them.

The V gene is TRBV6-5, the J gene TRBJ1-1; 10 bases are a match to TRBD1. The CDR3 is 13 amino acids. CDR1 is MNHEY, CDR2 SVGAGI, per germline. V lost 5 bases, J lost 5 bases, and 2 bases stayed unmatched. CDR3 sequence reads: CASSDRGLTEAFF. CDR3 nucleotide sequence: TGTGCCAGCAGTGACAGGGGGCTAACTGAAGCTTTCTTT.